This note documents a single T cell receptor beta chain sequence. Trimming cost V 3 bases and J 7 bases, with 16 bases left between them. This CDR3 contains 14 residues. Germline loops: CDR1 SGHNT, CDR2 YYREEE (reference sequence). This sample is drawn from a study of cytomegalovirus exposure and HLA in healthy donors. The PCR contained 60 Vbeta and 13 Jbeta primers. Sequenced by immunoSEQ multiplex PCR; TCRdb stores in-frame clones only, minus some. The sample includes fewer than 250,000 clones, 65% to 85% of them seen just once. The receptor's source is a man aged 25-45 years in good health and CMV-seronegative. V is TRBV5-4 and J is TRBJ1-1, with D tentatively TRBD1 (6 bases). Material: PBMCs. CDR3 in DNA: TGTGCCAGCAGCTCGAAGGGGGGGGCACATGAAGCTTTCTTT. It yields the protein CASSSKGGAHEAFF.